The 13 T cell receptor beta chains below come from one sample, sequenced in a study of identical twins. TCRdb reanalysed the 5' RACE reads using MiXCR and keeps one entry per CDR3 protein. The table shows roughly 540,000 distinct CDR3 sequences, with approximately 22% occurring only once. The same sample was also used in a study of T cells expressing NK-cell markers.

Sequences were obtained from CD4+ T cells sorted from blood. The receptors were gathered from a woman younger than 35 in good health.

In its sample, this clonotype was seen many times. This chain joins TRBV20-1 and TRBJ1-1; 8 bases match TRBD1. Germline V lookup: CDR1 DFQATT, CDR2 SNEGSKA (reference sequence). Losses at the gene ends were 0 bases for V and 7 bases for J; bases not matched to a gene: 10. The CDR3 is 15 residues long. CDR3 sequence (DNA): TGCAGTGCTAGAGACCCCACCAGGGGGCACGGTGAAGCTTTCTTT. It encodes CSARDPTRGHGEAFF.

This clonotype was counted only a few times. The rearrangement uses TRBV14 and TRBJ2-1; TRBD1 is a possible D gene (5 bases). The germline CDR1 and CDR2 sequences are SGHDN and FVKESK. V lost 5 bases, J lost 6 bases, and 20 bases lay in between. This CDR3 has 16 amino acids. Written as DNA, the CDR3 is TGTGCCAGCAGCTTGCCAACAGGAACGCCCGCCAATGAGCAGTTCTTC. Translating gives CASSLPTGTPANEQFF.

The CDR3 nucleotides read TGTGCCAGTATGTTCTGGGCTGATAGCAATCAGCCCCAGCATTTT. This encodes CASMFWADSNQPQHF. V gene TRBV19 combines with J gene TRBJ1-5, with D unresolved. CDR3 length equals 15 residues. V lost 7 bases to trimming and J lost 0 bases, with 13 bases between them. Germline V gene lookup returns CDR1 LNHDA and CDR2 SQIVND (reference sequence).

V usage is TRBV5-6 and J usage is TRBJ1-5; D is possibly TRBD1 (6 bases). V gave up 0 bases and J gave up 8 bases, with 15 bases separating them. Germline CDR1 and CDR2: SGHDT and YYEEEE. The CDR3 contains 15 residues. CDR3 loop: CASSLGRGSRKPQHF. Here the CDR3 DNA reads TGTGCCAGCAGCTTGGGAAGGGGGAGCAGGAAGCCCCAGCATTTT. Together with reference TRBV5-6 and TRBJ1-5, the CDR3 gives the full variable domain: DAGVTQSPTHLIKTRGQQVTLRCSPKSGHDTVSWYQQALGQGPQFIFQYYEEEERQRGNFPDRFSGHQFPNYSSELNVNALLLGDSALYLCASSLGRGSRKPQHFGDGTRLSIL.

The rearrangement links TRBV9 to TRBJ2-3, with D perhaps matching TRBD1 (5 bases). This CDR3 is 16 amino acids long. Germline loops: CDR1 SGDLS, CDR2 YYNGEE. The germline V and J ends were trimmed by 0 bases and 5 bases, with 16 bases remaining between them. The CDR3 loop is CASSVAASGRGDTQYF. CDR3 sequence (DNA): TGTGCCAGCAGCGTAGCGGCATCGGGTAGGGGAGATACGCAGTATTTT. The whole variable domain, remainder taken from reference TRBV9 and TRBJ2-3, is DSGVTQTPKHLITATGQRVTLRCSPRSGDLSVYWYQQSLDQGLQFLIQYYNGEERAKGNILERFSAQQFPDLHSELNLSSLELGDSALYFCASSVAASGRGDTQYFGPGTRLTVL.

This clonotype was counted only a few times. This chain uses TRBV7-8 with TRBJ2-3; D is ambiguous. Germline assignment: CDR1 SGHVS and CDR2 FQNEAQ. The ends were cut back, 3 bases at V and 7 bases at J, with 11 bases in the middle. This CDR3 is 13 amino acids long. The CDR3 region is CASSFIFSNTQYF. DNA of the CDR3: TGTGCCAGCAGCTTCATTTTTTCTAATACGCAGTATTTT.

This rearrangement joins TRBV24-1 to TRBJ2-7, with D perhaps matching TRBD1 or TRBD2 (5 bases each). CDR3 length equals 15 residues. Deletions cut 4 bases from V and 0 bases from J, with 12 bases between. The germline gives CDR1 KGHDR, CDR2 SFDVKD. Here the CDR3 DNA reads TGTGCCACCAGTGACCCCCCGGGGCACTCCTACGAGCAGTACTTC. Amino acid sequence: CATSDPPGHSYEQYF.

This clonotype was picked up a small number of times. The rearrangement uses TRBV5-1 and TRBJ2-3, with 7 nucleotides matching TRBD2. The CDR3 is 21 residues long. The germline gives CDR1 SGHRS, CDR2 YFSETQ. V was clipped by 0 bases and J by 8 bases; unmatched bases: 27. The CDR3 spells CASSLAYPGLQQQVRSATQYF. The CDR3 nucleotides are TGCGCCAGCAGCTTGGCGTACCCGGGACTACAACAACAAGTACGGTCTGCTACGCAGTATTTT.

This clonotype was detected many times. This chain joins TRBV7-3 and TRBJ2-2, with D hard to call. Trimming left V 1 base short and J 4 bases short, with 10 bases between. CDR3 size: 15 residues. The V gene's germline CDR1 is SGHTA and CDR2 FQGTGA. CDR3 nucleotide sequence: TGTGCCAGCAGCTTAAATAGGGATTCCACCGGGGAGCTGTTTTTT. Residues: CASSLNRDSTGELFF.

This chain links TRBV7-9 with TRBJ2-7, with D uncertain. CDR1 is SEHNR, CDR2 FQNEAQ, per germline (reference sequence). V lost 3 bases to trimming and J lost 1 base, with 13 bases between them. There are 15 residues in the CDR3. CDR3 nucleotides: TGTGCCAGCAGCTTTCTGGGCGACTCTTCCTACGAGCAGTACTTC. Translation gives CASSFLGDSSYEQYF.

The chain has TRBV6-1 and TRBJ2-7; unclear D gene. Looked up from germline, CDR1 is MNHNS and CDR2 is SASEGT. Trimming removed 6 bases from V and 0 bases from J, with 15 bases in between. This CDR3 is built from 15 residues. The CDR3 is CASRPSWGSSYEQYF. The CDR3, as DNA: TGTGCCAGCAGGCCTTCCTGGGGTAGCTCCTACGAGCAGTACTTC.

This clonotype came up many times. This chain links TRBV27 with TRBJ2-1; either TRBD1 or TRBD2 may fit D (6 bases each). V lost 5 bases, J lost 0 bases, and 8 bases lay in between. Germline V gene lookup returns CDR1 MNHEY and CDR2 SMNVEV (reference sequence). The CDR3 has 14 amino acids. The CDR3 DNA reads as TGTGCCAGCAGTGAGGGGGGCTCCTACAATGAGCAGTTCTTC. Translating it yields CASSEGGSYNEQFF.

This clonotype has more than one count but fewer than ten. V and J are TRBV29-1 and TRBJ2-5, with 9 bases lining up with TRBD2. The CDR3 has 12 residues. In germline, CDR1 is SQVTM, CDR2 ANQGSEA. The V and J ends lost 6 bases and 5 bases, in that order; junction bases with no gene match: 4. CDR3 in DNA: TGCAGCGTGGCGGGGGGGTCGGAGACCCAGTACTTC. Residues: CSVAGGSETQYF.